This TCR beta chain was sequenced in a study of T cell responses to AZD1222 COVID-19 vaccine. The germline V gene encodes CDR1 MNHNY and CDR2 SVGAGI (reference sequence). CDR3 length equals 14 residues. With 8 bases removed from V and 5 bases from J, the gap between germline ends came to 18 bases. Method: immunoSEQ multiplex PCR; TCRdb's copy keeps in-frame clones and lacks some. Seen here are about 66,000 clones, approximately 90% observed once, and the top ten hold 4.8%. For this clone: The antigen remains undetermined.

Study findings and constraints: White British people made up most donors, females outnumbered males, and clonal diversity was possibly underestimated. Targeting of unmutated variant regions was reportedly seen in nearly half of spike-specific TCRs.

The input for sequencing was peripheral blood, taken 28 days after the second dose of the MenACWY control vaccine. V usage is TRBV6-6 and J usage is TRBJ2-5; D is possibly TRBD1 (5 bases). This clonotype was obtained from an adult who received the MenACWY meningococcal vaccine as a control. The CDR3: CASLPGRAWETQYF. CDR3 in DNA: TGTGCCAGCCTTCCGGGCAGGGCGTGGGAGACCCAGTACTTC.